These 32 T cell receptor beta chains were sequenced from one sample in a study of STAT5B mutations in CD4+ large granular lymphocyte leukemia. Only in-frame clones appear in the TCRdb table, and some are missing; sequencing was by immunoSEQ multiplex PCR. This table holds about 30,000 clones, approximately 79% found once. Sequencing was done on a sample of CD4+ T cells from blood buffy coats. These receptors all stem from a human donor in good health.

V usage is TRBV7-2 and J usage is TRBJ2-2, with D maybe TRBD1 (6 bases). Trimming took 0 bases from V and 6 from J, leaving 14 bases between them. Germline CDR1 reads SGHTA; CDR2 reads FQGNSA. CDR3 size: 16 residues. In nucleotides, the CDR3 is TGTGCCAGCAGCTTAGCCCCCCAGGGGAGAGCCGGGGAGCTGTTTTTT. Protein: CASSLAPQGRAGELFF.

V usage is TRBV29-1 and J usage is TRBJ1-4; D not certain. The CDR3 has 13 amino acids. CDR1 SQVTM and CDR2 ANQGSEA come from the germline V gene. V was trimmed by 4 bases and J by 2 bases, leaving 8 bases between them. The CDR3 is CSVGLGTNEKLFF. The CDR3 DNA reads as TGCAGCGTTGGGCTGGGGACTAATGAAAAACTGTTTTTT.

The gene calls are TRBV5-1 and TRBJ2-7, with 8 bases lining up with TRBD1. There are 14 residues in the CDR3. Germline CDR1 and CDR2: SGHRS and YFSETQ. With 4 bases clipped from V and 2 bases from J, the junction kept 5 bases outside the gene matches. The CDR3 sequence is CASSAGTGAYEQYF. The CDR3, as DNA: TGCGCCAGCAGCGCCGGGACAGGCGCCTACGAGCAGTACTTC.

The chain has TRBV2 and TRBJ2-3; 9 nucleotides align to TRBD1. V shed 5 bases and J 1 base; nucleotides not matched to a gene: 7. The CDR3 runs to 16 residues. The germline V gene has CDR1 SNHLY and CDR2 FYNNEI. The CDR3 region has the DNA TGTGCCAGCAGTCCTGATGGACAGGGGCGCACAGATACGCAGTATTTT. It translates to CASSPDGQGRTDTQYF.

The CDR3 reads CASSTSGQTAVYGYTF. The CDR3 nucleotides read TGTGCCAGTAGTACTTCGGGACAGACGGCCGTCTATGGCTACACCTTC. The rearrangement links TRBV19 to TRBJ1-2, with 7 bases aligning to TRBD1. V gave up 4 bases and J gave up 4 bases; unmatched junction bases: 12. Germline V gene sequence: CDR1 LNHDA, CDR2 SQIVND (reference sequence). The CDR3 runs to 16 residues.

This clone has only a few counts. The J gene is TRBJ2-3, the V gene TRBV7-8, with TRBD2 as a possible D gene (6 bases). The CDR3 has 16 amino acids. Deletions cut 7 bases from V and 5 bases from J, with 22 bases between. Germline values: CDR1 SGHVS, CDR2 FQNEAQ. For the CDR3, the DNA is TGTGCCAGCAACCTCCTCTCGTTACTAGCAGGAGATACGCAGTATTTT. This codes for CASNLLSLLAGDTQYF.

The CDR3 here is CASRGGDRGYGGELFF. CDR3 bases: TGTGCCAGCAGGGGGGGGGACAGGGGGTACGGTGGGGAGCTGTTTTTT. V usage is TRBV27 and J usage is TRBJ2-2, with TRBD1 matching 11 bases. Trimming removed 6 bases from V and 8 bases from J; junction bases left unmatched: 11. The CDR3 extends over 16 amino acids. Germline values: CDR1 MNHEY, CDR2 SMNVEV (reference sequence).

The chain links TRBV6-1 to TRBJ1-6, with 9 bases matching TRBD1. Germline trimming cut 5 bases from V and 8 bases from J; bases unmatched to any gene: 4. This CDR3 has 14 amino acids. CDR1 and CDR2 (germline): MNHNS, SASEGT. CDR3 DNA sequence: TGTGCCAGCAGTACCGGGACAGGGTATTCACCCCTCCACTTT. It translates to CASSTGTGYSPLHF.

The V call is TRBV4-1, the J call TRBJ1-1; perhaps TRBD1 as D (6 bases). Trimming shortened V by 0 bases and J by 5 bases, and 16 bases separated the two germline ends. The CDR3 extends over 16 amino acids. Germline lookup yields CDR1 MGHRA and CDR2 YSYEKL. CDR3 amino acids: CASSQDSPGEMTEAFF. CDR3 DNA: TGCGCCAGCAGCCAAGATTCTCCAGGGGAGATGACTGAAGCTTTCTTT.

This rearrangement joins TRBV11-2 to TRBJ2-3; 8 positions agree with TRBD2. CDR3 size: 19 residues. Germline V gene sequence: CDR1 SGHAT, CDR2 FQNNGV. Trimming cost V 1 base and J 0 bases; bases outside gene matches: 12. The CDR3 coding sequence is TGTGCCAGCAGCTTAGCCCTCGTGGCAGCGGGGGTAAGCACAGATACGCAGTATTTT. Residues: CASSLALVAAGVSTDTQYF.

This sequence joins TRBV25-1 and TRBJ2-1; 8 bases fit TRBD1. The J segment lost 5 bases and the V segment lost 5 bases, leaving 8 bases of the junction unmatched. The CDR3 extends over 15 amino acids. CDR1 and CDR2 (germline): MGHDK, SYGVNS. The CDR3 DNA reads TGTGCCAGCAGTTTTTCGGACAGGGTCCACAATGAGCAGTTCTTC. The encoded protein is CASSFSDRVHNEQFF.

J is TRBJ1-3 and V is TRBV7-2, with TRBD1 matching 10 bases. J was trimmed by 4 bases and V by 8 bases; bases with no gene match: 2. The germline CDR1 and CDR2 sequences are SGHTA and FQGNSA. The CDR3 runs to 13 residues. CDR3 bases: TGTGCCAGCTCGGGACAGGGGGGAAACACCATATATTTT. It translates to CASSGQGGNTIYF.

The rearrangement links TRBV19 to TRBJ1-3; D unclear. Germline V lookup: CDR1 LNHDA, CDR2 SQIVND (reference sequence). With 9 bases removed from V and 9 bases from J, the gap between germline ends came to 24 bases. The CDR3 has 15 residues. The CDR3 here is CASVQNTQFSRTIYF. The CDR3 nucleotides are TGTGCCAGCGTACAAAACACCCAGTTCAGTCGCACCATATATTTT.

This clone rates as medium-sized. The gene calls are TRBV19 and TRBJ1-5; a possible D gene is TRBD1 (5 bases). This CDR3 is built from 15 residues. V lost 5 bases and J lost 0, with 11 bases in between. Germline V gene sequence: CDR1 LNHDA, CDR2 SQIVND (reference sequence). For the CDR3, the DNA is TGTGCCAGTAGTCAGGGCCTTCATAGCAATCAGCCCCAGCATTTT. Its translation: CASSQGLHSNQPQHF. Full variable domain (remainder filled in from reference TRBV19 and TRBJ1-5): DGGITQSPKYLFRKEGQNVTLSCEQNLNHDAMYWYRQDPGQGLRLIYYSQIVNDFQKGDIAEGYSVSREKKESFPLTVTSAQKNPTAFYLCASSQGLHSNQPQHFGDGTRLSIL.

The chain joins TRBV11-1 to TRBJ2-3; 8 nucleotides match TRBD1. Germline CDR1 reads SGHAT; CDR2 reads FQDESV (reference sequence). V dropped 5 bases and J dropped 4; count of bases not matched to a gene: 14. This CDR3 has 17 residues. The CDR3 nucleotides read TGTGCCAGCAGCCCGCCGCCGGCAGGGGGCCCCCCAGATACGCAGTATTTT. Translation gives CASSPPPAGGPPDTQYF.

The gene calls are TRBV10-3 and TRBJ2-3; maybe TRBD2 (6 bases). Trimming removed 4 bases at V and 2 bases at J, with 10 bases between. Germline V gene sequence: CDR1 ENHRY, CDR2 SYGVKD. There are 14 residues in the CDR3. CDR3 sequence: CAISAPGDTDTQYF. The CDR3 nucleotides are TGTGCCATCAGTGCGCCGGGGGACACAGATACGCAGTATTTT.

This chain connects TRBV15 to TRBJ1-5; a weak D match, TRBD1 (5 bases). Germline lookup yields CDR1 LNHNV and CDR2 YYDKDF (reference sequence). This CDR3 has 14 amino acids. The V and J ends lost 1 base and 4 bases respectively, with 8 bases between them. The CDR3 sequence is CATSRAGSNQPQHF. The CDR3 nucleotides read TGTGCCACCAGCAGAGCAGGGTCAAATCAGCCCCAGCATTTT.

This rearrangement joins TRBV5-4 to TRBJ2-7, with 8 bases identical to TRBD1. The CDR3 totals 13 residues. Germline lookup yields CDR1 SGHNT and CDR2 YYREEE (reference sequence). Losses at the gene ends were 4 bases for V and 6 bases for J; bases not matched to a gene: 6. CDR3 protein: CASSRDRLGEQYF. DNA for the CDR3: TGTGCCAGCAGCCGGGACAGGCTTGGCGAGCAGTACTTC.

The J gene is TRBJ1-2, the V gene TRBV7-9, with TRBD1 identical over 9 bases. The CDR3 is 15 amino acids. CDR1 is SEHNR, CDR2 FQNEAQ, per germline (reference sequence). V shed 6 bases, J shed 3 bases, and the junction held 8 bases outside the gene matches. This chain's CDR3 is CASSFGTGSDYGYTF. The CDR3 DNA sequence: TGTGCCAGCAGTTTCGGGACAGGGTCTGACTATGGCTACACCTTC.

The CDR3 region is CASSEASGSEQYV. CDR3 DNA sequence: TGTGCCAGCAGTGAAGCTTCAGGCTCCGAGCAGTACGTC. The rearrangement joins TRBV6-1 to TRBJ2-7; D remains unclear. Looked up from germline, CDR1 is MNHNS and CDR2 is SASEGT. The CDR3 has 13 amino acids. V lost 0 bases and J lost 6, with 9 bases in between.

The chain has TRBV6-5 and TRBJ2-5, with 8 bases aligning to TRBD2. V lost 0 bases to trimming and J lost 4 bases; unmatched junction nucleotides: 4. The germline CDR1 and CDR2 sequences are MNHEY and SVGAGI. The CDR3 runs 15 residues. In DNA, the CDR3 is TGTGCCAGCAGTTACTCGAGGACTAGCACAGAGACCCAGTACTTC. Its translation: CASSYSRTSTETQYF.

The rearrangement links TRBV7-2 to TRBJ2-3, with 7 bases fitting TRBD1. CDR3 length: 14 residues. Germline CDR1 reads SGHTA; CDR2 reads FQGNSA. J was trimmed by 2 bases and V by 5 bases; bases with no gene match: 4. In DNA form, the CDR3 reads TGTGCCAGCAGCCTCAGGGGGACCACAGATACGCAGTATTTT. Translation gives CASSLRGTTDTQYF.

In DNA form, the CDR3 reads TGTGCCAGCAGCTTAGTACGGCCTACGGGGGGTGGGGAGACCCAGTACTTC. It encodes CASSLVRPTGGGETQYF. The rearrangement uses TRBV7-2 and TRBJ2-5; 7 nucleotides match TRBD2. Unmatched junction bases numbered 13, after V lost 1 base and J lost 5 bases. This CDR3 has 17 amino acids. Germline loops: CDR1 SGHTA, CDR2 FQGNSA.

J is TRBJ1-1 and V is TRBV5-1; the D gene is possibly TRBD1 (5 bases). The germline V gene has CDR1 SGHRS and CDR2 YFSETQ. V lost 0 bases, J lost 5 bases, and 17 bases lay in between. The CDR3 covers 16 residues. In DNA, the CDR3 is TGCGCCAGCAGCTTGGCATCTAGCCCCGGGGGAACTGAAGCTTTCTTT. This gives the protein CASSLASSPGGTEAFF. Full variable domain (rest looked up from reference TRBV5-1 and TRBJ1-1): KAGVTQTPRYLIKTRGQQVTLSCSPISGHRSVSWYQQTPGQGLQFLFEYFSETQRNKGNFPGRFSGRQFSNSRSEMNVSTLELGDSALYLCASSLASSPGGTEAFFGQGTRLTVV.

This chain links TRBV7-9 with TRBJ1-2; 9 bases match TRBD1. There are 15 residues in the CDR3. Germline CDR1 SEHNR, CDR2 FQNEAQ (reference sequence). Trimming took 1 base from V and 4 from J; bases not matched to a gene: 4. CDR3 nucleotides: TGTGCCAGCAGCTTAGGGGACAGGGTTATCTATGGCTACACCTTC. This sequence encodes CASSLGDRVIYGYTF.

The table lists this clone with a count of one. The rearrangement links TRBV7-2 to TRBJ2-1; 10 bases align to TRBD2. With V trimmed by 5 bases and J by 0 bases, 7 bases remained unmatched. The germline V gene has CDR1 SGHTA and CDR2 FQGNSA. The CDR3 runs 17 residues. The CDR3 protein is CASSTLAGVTSYNEQFF. CDR3 DNA: TGTGCCAGCAGCACCCTAGCGGGGGTCACCTCCTACAATGAGCAGTTCTTC.

The chain joins TRBV19 to TRBJ1-1, with D possibly matching TRBD1 (5 bases). The length of the CDR3 is 15 residues. V gave up 6 bases and J gave up 6 bases, with 20 bases separating them. CDR1 and CDR2 from the germline V gene are LNHDA and SQIVND (reference sequence). DNA for the CDR3: TGTGCCAGTAGCCCTTACGGGGGAGATATAGCTGAAGCTTTCTTT. Protein: CASSPYGGDIAEAFF.

This clone was counted a single time. This sequence joins TRBV5-8 and TRBJ2-3; the D gene is possibly TRBD1 (8 bases). Germline loops: CDR1 SGHTS, CDR2 YDEGEE. The CDR3 spans 16 residues. V lost 5 bases to trimming and J lost 3 bases, with 19 bases between them. CDR3 nucleotides: TGTGCCAGCAGTGCACAGGGGGGGCTCGAGACAGATACGCAGTATTTT. Its protein is CASSAQGGLETDTQYF.

The rearrangement uses TRBV19 and TRBJ1-2; weak D call: TRBD1 (5 bases). Trimming removed 4 bases from V and 2 bases from J, with 17 bases in between. Germline V CDR1 and CDR2: LNHDA, SQIVND (reference sequence). This CDR3 contains 16 residues. The CDR3 DNA is TGTGCCAGTAGTAGGATGTTGGGGGGTCGAAACTATGGCTACACCTTC. Translated, it gives CASSRMLGGRNYGYTF. Full variable domain (remainder filled in from reference TRBV19 and TRBJ1-2): DGGITQSPKYLFRKEGQNVTLSCEQNLNHDAMYWYRQDPGQGLRLIYYSQIVNDFQKGDIAEGYSVSREKKESFPLTVTSAQKNPTAFYLCASSRMLGGRNYGYTFGSGTRLTVV.

The chain carries TRBV19 and TRBJ1-3; tentative D call: TRBD1 (5 bases). Germline CDR1 LNHDA, CDR2 SQIVND (reference sequence). The CDR3 has 16 residues. The V end lost 3 bases, the J end lost 2 bases, and 14 bases lay between the germline ends. CDR3 protein: CASSISITGPGNTIYF. CDR3 DNA: TGTGCCAGTAGTATCTCAATAACAGGTCCTGGAAACACCATATATTTT.

The rearrangement joins TRBV11-2 to TRBJ2-3; 8 nucleotides line up with TRBD2. The germline CDR1 and CDR2 sequences are SGHAT and FQNNGV. The V and J ends lost 5 bases and 0 bases, in that order; junction bases with no gene match: 7. There are 16 residues in the CDR3. The CDR3 sequence: CASSQLAGLSTDTQYF. The CDR3 region has the DNA TGTGCCAGCAGCCAGTTAGCGGGGTTAAGCACAGATACGCAGTATTTT.

J is TRBJ2-7 and V is TRBV7-2; D might be TRBD1 or TRBD2, each matching 5 bases. The CDR3 consists of 13 residues. The V end lost 5 bases, the J end lost 5 bases, and 13 bases lay between the germline ends. Per germline, CDR1 SGHTA and CDR2 FQGNSA. CDR3 loop: CASSPDWGDEQYF. CDR3 sequence (DNA): TGTGCCAGCAGCCCGGACTGGGGCGACGAGCAGTACTTC.